The text below deals with one T cell receptor beta chain. The data are from a study of T cell changes during pregnancy in multiple sclerosis. Only in-frame clones appear in the TCRdb table, and some are missing; sequencing was by immunoSEQ multiplex PCR. The data contain some 60,000 clones, around nine tenths of them singletons. The CDR3 consists of 14 residues. V lost 5 bases, J lost 8 bases, and 6 bases stayed unmatched. Germline V lookup: CDR1 SEHNR, CDR2 FQNEAQ (reference sequence). The sample here was peripheral blood, taken before pregnancy. This TCR derives from a female donor with multiple sclerosis, enrolled in a pregnancy study. The V gene is TRBV7-9, the J gene TRBJ1-2; TRBD1 agrees at 12 bases. CDR3 bases: TGTGCCAGCAGCCCGGGACAGGGGGCGCCGGGCTACACCTTC. It codes for CASSPGQGAPGYTF.